The present T cell receptor beta chain was sequenced within a study of blood T cell repertoires in COVID-19. On the study more broadly: Samples taken during acute and convalescent COVID-19 were collected in the United States, Italy and Spain.

How the authors handled the data: Reference gene primer amplification gave nucleated cell count estimates. Profiling relied on immunoSEQ multiplex PCR, and the TCRdb table lists in-frame clones only, not all of them. That table gives V, J and clone size, and the DNA gave D and trimming. Among more than 300,000 clones listed, approximately 89% were seen once. The CDR3 is made up of 16 amino acids. CDR1 is SNHLY and CDR2 is FYNNEI in the germline V gene. V dropped 4 bases and J dropped 5 bases, with 20 bases sitting between them. In Seattle, patients joined the study during active infection and were tracked longitudinally.

This sequence originates from a young woman with COVID-19, enrolled during active disease. The sample comprised peripheral blood. This sequence joins TRBV2 and TRBJ2-5, with D possibly matching TRBD2 (6 bases). CDR3 in DNA: TGTGCCAGCAGTGGGGCCCCCGGTGGGGCGGGGGAGACCCAGTACTTC. Its translation is CASSGAPGGAGETQYF.